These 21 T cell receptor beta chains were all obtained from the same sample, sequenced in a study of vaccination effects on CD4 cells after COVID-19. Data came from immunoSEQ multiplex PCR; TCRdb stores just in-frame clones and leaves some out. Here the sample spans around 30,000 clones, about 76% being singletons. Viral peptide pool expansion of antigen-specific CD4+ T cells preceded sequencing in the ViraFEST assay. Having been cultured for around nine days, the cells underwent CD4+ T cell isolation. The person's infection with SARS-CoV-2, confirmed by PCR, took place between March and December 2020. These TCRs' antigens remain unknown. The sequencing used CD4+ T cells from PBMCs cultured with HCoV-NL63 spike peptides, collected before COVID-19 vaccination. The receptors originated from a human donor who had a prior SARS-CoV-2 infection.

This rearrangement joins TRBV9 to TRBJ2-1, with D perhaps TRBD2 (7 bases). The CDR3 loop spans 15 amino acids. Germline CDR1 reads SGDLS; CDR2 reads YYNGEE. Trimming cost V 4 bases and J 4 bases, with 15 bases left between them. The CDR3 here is CASSWGRGGYNEQFF. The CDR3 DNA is TGTGCCAGCAGCTGGGGGCGGGGAGGGTACAATGAGCAGTTCTTC.

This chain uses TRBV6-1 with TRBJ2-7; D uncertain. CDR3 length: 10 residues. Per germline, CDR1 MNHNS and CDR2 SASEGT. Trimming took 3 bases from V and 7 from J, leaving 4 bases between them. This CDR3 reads CASSETEQYF. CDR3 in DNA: TGTGCCAGCAGTGAGACAGAGCAGTACTTC.

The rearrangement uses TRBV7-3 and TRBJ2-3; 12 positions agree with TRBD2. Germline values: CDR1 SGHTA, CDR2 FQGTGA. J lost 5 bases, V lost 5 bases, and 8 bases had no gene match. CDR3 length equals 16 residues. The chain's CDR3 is CASSHLAGGREDTQYF. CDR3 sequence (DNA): TGTGCCAGCAGCCATCTAGCGGGAGGGCGAGAAGATACGCAGTATTTT.

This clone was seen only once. The CDR3 loop is CSVHHPGLAGGTYNEQFF. CDR3 bases: TGCAGCGTTCACCACCCGGGACTAGCGGGAGGGACCTACAATGAGCAGTTCTTC. This chain joins TRBV29-1 and TRBJ2-1; 16 bases are a match to TRBD2. The CDR3 runs to 18 residues. V lost 5 bases and J lost 2; bases outside the gene matches: 9. Germline assignment: CDR1 SQVTM and CDR2 ANQGSEA.

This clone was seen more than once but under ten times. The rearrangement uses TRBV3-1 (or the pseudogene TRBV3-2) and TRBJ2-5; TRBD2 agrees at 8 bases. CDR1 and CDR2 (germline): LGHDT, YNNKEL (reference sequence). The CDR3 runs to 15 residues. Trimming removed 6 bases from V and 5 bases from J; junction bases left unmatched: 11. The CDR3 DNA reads TGTGCCAGCAGAAGAGAACCGACTAGCGTCGAGACCCAGTACTTC. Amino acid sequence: CASRREPTSVETQYF.

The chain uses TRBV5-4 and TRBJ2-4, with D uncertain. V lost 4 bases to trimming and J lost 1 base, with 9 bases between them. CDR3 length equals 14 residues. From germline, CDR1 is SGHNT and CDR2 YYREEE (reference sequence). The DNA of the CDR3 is TGTGCCAGCAGCCCGGAGACGGCCAAAAACATTCAGTACTTC. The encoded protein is CASSPETAKNIQYF.

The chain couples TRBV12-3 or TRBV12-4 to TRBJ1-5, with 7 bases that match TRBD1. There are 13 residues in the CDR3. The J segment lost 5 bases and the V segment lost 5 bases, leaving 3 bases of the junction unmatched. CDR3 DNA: TGTGCCAGCAGTCTCACAGGGGATCAGCCCCAGCATTTT. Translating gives CASSLTGDQPQHF.

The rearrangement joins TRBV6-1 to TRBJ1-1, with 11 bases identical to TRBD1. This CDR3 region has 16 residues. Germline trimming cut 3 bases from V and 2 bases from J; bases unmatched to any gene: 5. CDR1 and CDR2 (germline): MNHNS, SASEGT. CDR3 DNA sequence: TGTGCCAGCAGTGACCCGGACAGGGGGCCCAACACTGAAGCTTTCTTT. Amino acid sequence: CASSDPDRGPNTEAFF.

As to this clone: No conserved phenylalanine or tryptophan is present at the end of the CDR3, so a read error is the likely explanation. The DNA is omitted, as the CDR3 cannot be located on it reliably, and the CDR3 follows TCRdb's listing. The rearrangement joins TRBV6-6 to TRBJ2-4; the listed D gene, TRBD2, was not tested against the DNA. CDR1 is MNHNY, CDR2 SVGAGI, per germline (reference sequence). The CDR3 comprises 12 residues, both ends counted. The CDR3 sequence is CASSYSSLVRDL.

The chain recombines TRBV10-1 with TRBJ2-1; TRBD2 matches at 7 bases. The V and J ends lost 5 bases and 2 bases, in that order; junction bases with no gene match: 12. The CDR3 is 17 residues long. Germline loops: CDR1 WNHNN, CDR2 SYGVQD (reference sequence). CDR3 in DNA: TGCGCCAGCAGTAACCTACTAGCGCGGTCCCCCTACAATGAGCAGTTCTTC. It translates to CASSNLLARSPYNEQFF.

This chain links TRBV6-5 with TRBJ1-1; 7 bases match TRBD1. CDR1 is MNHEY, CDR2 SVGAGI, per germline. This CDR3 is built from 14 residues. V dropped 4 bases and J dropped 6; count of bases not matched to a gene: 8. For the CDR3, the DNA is TGTGCCAGCAGTTCGATACAGGGGATATCTGAAGCTTTCTTT. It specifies CASSSIQGISEAFF.

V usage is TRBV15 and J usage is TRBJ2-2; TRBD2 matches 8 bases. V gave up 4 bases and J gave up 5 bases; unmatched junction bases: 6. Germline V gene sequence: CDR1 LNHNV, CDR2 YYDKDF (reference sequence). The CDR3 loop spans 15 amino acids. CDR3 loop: CATSNGRARTGELFF. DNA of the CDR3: TGTGCCACCAGCAACGGGAGGGCTCGAACCGGGGAGCTGTTTTTT. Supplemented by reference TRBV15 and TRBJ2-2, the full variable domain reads DAMVIQNPRYQVTQFGKPVTLSCSQTLNHNVMYWYQQKSSQAPKLLFHYYDKDFNNEADTPDNFQSRRPNTSFCFLDIRSPGLGDTAMYLCATSNGRARTGELFFGEGSRLTVL.

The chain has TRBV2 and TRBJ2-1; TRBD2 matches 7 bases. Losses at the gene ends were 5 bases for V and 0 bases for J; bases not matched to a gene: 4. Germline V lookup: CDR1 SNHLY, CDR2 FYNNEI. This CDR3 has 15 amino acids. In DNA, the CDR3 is TGTGCCAGCAGTAAACTAGCGAACTCCTACAATGAGCAGTTCTTC. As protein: CASSKLANSYNEQFF.

DNA of the CDR3: TGTGCCAGCAGCTTAATGGGGCACGAGCAGTTCTTC. Its protein product is CASSLMGHEQFF. This rearrangement joins TRBV7-2 to TRBJ2-1, with D perhaps matching TRBD1 (5 bases). The CDR3 totals 12 residues. Trimming cost V 2 bases and J 10 bases, with 9 bases left between them. In germline, CDR1 is SGHTA, CDR2 FQGNSA.

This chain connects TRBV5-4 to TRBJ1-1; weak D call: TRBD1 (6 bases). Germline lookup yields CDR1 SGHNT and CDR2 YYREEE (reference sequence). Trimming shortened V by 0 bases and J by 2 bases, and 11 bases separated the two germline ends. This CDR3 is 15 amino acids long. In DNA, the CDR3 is TGTGCCAGCAGCTTGGGGGGGGCGCTTAACACTGAAGCTTTCTTT. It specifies CASSLGGALNTEAFF.

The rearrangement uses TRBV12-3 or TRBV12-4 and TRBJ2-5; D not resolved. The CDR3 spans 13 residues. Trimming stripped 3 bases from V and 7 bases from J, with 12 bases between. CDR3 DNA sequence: TGTGCCAGCAGTTTTATGAGACGTGGGACCCAGTACTTC. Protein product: CASSFMRRGTQYF.

CDR3 in DNA: TGTGCCAGCAGCGCCTACGGGGCCCCGGGGGACACCATATATTTT. Its translation is CASSAYGAPGDTIYF. This chain connects TRBV9 to TRBJ1-3; maybe TRBD1 (5 bases). The CDR3 is made up of 15 amino acids. Trimming removed 3 bases at V and 8 bases at J, with 18 bases between. Germline V gene lookup returns CDR1 SGDLS and CDR2 YYNGEE.

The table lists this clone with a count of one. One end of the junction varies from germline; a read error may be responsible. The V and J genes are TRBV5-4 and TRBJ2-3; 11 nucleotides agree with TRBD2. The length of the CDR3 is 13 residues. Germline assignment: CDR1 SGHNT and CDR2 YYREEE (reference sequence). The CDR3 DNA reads TGTGCCAGCAGCCCTAAACTGACTAGCGGGGCAAGTTTT. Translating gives CASSPKLTSGASF.

CDR3 amino acids: CASSPRVAGSPLHF. The CDR3 DNA reads as TGTGCCAGCAGCCCCCGGGTAGCAGGGTCACCCCTCCACTTT. The chain links TRBV9 to TRBJ1-6, with D possibly TRBD1 on 5 matching bases. Trimming took 4 bases from V and 10 from J, leaving 15 bases between them. The germline V gene has CDR1 SGDLS and CDR2 YYNGEE. CDR3 length equals 14 residues.

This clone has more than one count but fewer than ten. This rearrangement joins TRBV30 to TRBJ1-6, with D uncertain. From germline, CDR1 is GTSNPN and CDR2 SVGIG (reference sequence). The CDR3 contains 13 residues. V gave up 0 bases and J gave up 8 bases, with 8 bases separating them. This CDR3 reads CAWSVGGDSPLHF. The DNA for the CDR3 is TGTGCCTGGAGTGTGGGCGGTGATTCACCCCTCCACTTT. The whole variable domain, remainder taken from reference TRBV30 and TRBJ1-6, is SQTIHQWPATLVQPVGSPLSLECTVEGTSNPNLYWYRQAAGRGLQLLFYSVGIGQISSEVPQNLSASRPQDRQFILSSKKLLLSDSGFYLCAWSVGGDSPLHFGNGTRLTVT.

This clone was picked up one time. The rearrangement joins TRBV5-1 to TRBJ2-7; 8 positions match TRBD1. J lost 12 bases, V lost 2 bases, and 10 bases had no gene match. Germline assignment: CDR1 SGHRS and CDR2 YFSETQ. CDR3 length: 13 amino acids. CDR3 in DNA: TGCGCCAGCAGCTTAAGACAGGGGATGACGGGGTACTTC. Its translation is CASSLRQGMTGYF.